These 5 T cell receptor beta chains came from one sample sequenced in a study of shared clonotypes between healthy human individuals (dated by TCRdb to the early 2020s). Library construction relied on the immunoSEQ multiplex PCR assay. In its TCRdb copy, this immuneACCESS table keeps in-frame sequences only and misses some clones. Where compared with another copy, unresolved V genes explain less than half of these, and the others have no known cause. The sample has 2 million to 3 million clones on record, roughly 93% of them singletons. The top ten hold 0.36% of the sample. Sequences were obtained from naive CD4+ T cells from PBMCs. The cell subset or site label, read with the paper, signifies: CD45RA+ positively selected. These receptors were taken from a man younger than 35 in good health. Some clones in this sample may be carry-over from other donors' samples.

The rearrangement links TRBV30 to TRBJ2-7; 10 bases map to TRBD2. The CDR3 sequence is 14 residues long. The ends lost 4 bases at V and 3 bases at J; junction bases unmatched: 6. Germline V gene lookup returns CDR1 GTSNPN and CDR2 SVGIG (reference sequence). The CDR3: CAWNLAGVLYEQYF. CDR3 DNA: TGTGCCTGGAACCTAGCGGGAGTTCTCTACGAGCAGTACTTC. Together with reference TRBV30 and TRBJ2-7, the CDR3 gives the full variable domain: SQTIHQWPATLVQPVGSPLSLECTVEGTSNPNLYWYRQAAGRGLQLLFYSVGIGQISSEVPQNLSASRPQDRQFILSSKKLLLSDSGFYLCAWNLAGVLYEQYFGPGTRLTVT.

The V gene is TRBV6-1, the J gene TRBJ2-7; TRBD1 or TRBD2 may be the D gene (5 bases each). Per germline, CDR1 MNHNS and CDR2 SASEGT. Trimming pared 5 bases from V and 6 bases from J, leaving 8 bases between. The CDR3 runs to 11 residues. CDR3 sequence (DNA): TGTGCCAGCAGTCAGGGACGCGAGCAGTACTTC. This codes for CASSQGREQYF.

The rearrangement links TRBV6-5 to TRBJ1-1; possibly TRBD1 for D (6 bases). V lost 2 bases, J lost 12 bases, and 10 bases lay in between. The length of the CDR3 is 11 residues. CDR1 is MNHEY, CDR2 SVGAGI, per germline. Written as DNA, the CDR3 is TGTGCCAGCAGTTACCGGGGGCAATCTTTCTTT. Translating it yields CASSYRGQSFF.

The chain combines TRBV2 with TRBJ2-3, with 7 positions matching TRBD1. Trimming at V came to 0 bases and at J to 6 bases, leaving 9 bases not matched to a gene. There are 16 residues in the CDR3. Germline V gene data show CDR1 as SNHLY and CDR2 as FYNNEI. The CDR3 region has the DNA TGTGCCAGCAGTGAAGCGACAGGGTATTTCAGCGATACGCAGTATTTT. Its protein product is CASSEATGYFSDTQYF.

Concerning this clone: This same CDR3 is encoded by further DNA sequences in the sample. V usage is TRBV4-1 and J usage is TRBJ2-5; D may correspond to TRBD1 or TRBD2 (5 bases each). This CDR3 is built from 13 residues. CDR1 and CDR2 (germline): MGHRA, YSYEKL. V was cut by 2 bases and J by 4 bases, with 8 bases left in between. The CDR3 sequence is CASSQTRGETQYF. Written as DNA, the CDR3 is TGCGCCAGCAGCCAAACTAGGGGAGAGACCCAGTACTTC.